Below, 28 T cell receptor beta chains from the same sample are listed, as sequenced in a study of T cells after yellow fever vaccination. TCRdb recomputed calls from the 5' RACE reads with MiXCR, one row per CDR3 protein. The sample yields 500,000 to 650,000 distinct CDR3 sequences, about a sixth seen once. The starting material was PBMCs, obtained around 5 days after the first yellow fever vaccination. All receptors come from a man aged 18-30 years who received the YFV17D yellow fever vaccine.

This chain links TRBV5-1 with TRBJ2-3; D uncertain. CDR1 and CDR2 from the germline V gene are SGHRS and YFSETQ. The V and J ends lost 4 bases and 4 bases respectively, with 10 bases between them. The CDR3 has 13 amino acids. The CDR3 coding sequence is TGCGCCAGCAGCAGTTGGAACGCAGATACGCAGTATTTT. As protein: CASSSWNADTQYF. The whole variable domain, filled in from reference TRBV5-1 and TRBJ2-3, reads KAGVTQTPRYLIKTRGQQVTLSCSPISGHRSVSWYQQTPGQGLQFLFEYFSETQRNKGNFPGRFSGRQFSNSRSEMNVSTLELGDSALYLCASSSWNADTQYFGPGTRLTVL.

The table lists this clonotype with many counts. The chain joins TRBV5-1 to TRBJ2-5; 7 nucleotides line up with TRBD2. Germline trimming cut 3 bases from V and 5 bases from J; bases unmatched to any gene: 7. Per germline, CDR1 SGHRS and CDR2 YFSETQ. The CDR3 contains 14 residues. The CDR3 region has the DNA TGCGCCAGCAGCTCCTCGGGAGGAGGGGAGACCCAGTACTTC. The encoded protein is CASSSSGGGETQYF.

Many counts were recorded for this clonotype. This rearrangement joins TRBV2 to TRBJ1-2; D might be TRBD1 (5 bases). Germline values: CDR1 SNHLY, CDR2 FYNNEI. Trimming cost V 7 bases and J 6 bases, with 18 bases left between them. The CDR3 is 14 residues long. The chain's CDR3 is CASTKGREENGYTF. CDR3 nucleotides: TGTGCCAGCACAAAGGGCAGGGAGGAGAATGGCTACACCTTC.

This clonotype was recorded a few times. V is TRBV7-9 and J is TRBJ2-7; TRBD2 matches at 12 bases. The J call may not be correct, given that the DNA end is closer to TRBJ2-1. The germline gives CDR1 SEHNR, CDR2 FQNEAQ (reference sequence). This CDR3 is 14 amino acids long. CDR3 nucleotide sequence: TGTGCCAGCAGCTTAGATACTAGCGGGGGGCCACAGTTCTTC. This gives the protein CASSLDTSGGPQFF.

This clonotype was seen at least ten times. The CDR3, as DNA: TGCGCCAGCAGCTTCCAGGCTACCAGCTCCTACAATGAGCAGTTCTTC. Translating it yields CASSFQATSSYNEQFF. The V gene is TRBV5-1, the J gene TRBJ2-1, with D uncertain. Per the germline V gene, CDR1 is SGHRS and CDR2 is YFSETQ. V was pared by 2 bases and J by 0 bases, with 12 bases between. The CDR3 is 16 amino acids.

The chain uses TRBV4-2 and TRBJ2-3; unclear D gene. The germline gives CDR1 LGHNA, CDR2 YNFKEQ. CDR3 length: 14 amino acids. The ends were cut back, 3 bases at V and 4 bases at J, with 11 bases in the middle. Written as DNA, the CDR3 is TGTGCCAGCAGCCAGGATGACTGGGCAGATACGCAGTATTTT. This translates into CASSQDDWADTQYF.

The genes are TRBV4-1 and TRBJ2-2; D ambiguous. The CDR3 spans 13 residues. Germline V lookup: CDR1 MGHRA, CDR2 YSYEKL. V lost 1 base and J lost 5, with 5 bases in between. CDR3 sequence: CASSQVWTGELFF. The CDR3 DNA sequence: TGCGCCAGCAGCCAAGTCTGGACCGGGGAGCTGTTTTTT.

The rearrangement links TRBV6-5 to TRBJ1-1; D remains ambiguous. This CDR3 is 13 amino acids long. Trimming cost V 4 bases and J 7 bases, with 13 bases left between them. Per germline, CDR1 MNHEY and CDR2 SVGAGI. The CDR3 nucleotides are TGTGCCAGCAGTTCCCAATCCCTCGATGAAGCTTTCTTT. The encoded protein is CASSSQSLDEAFF.

Only a few counts were recorded for this clonotype. V and J are TRBV12-3 or TRBV12-4 and TRBJ1-5, with a possible D match to TRBD1 (5 bases). The V gene lost 3 bases and the J gene lost 4 bases, with 10 bases spanning the gap. This CDR3 has 14 amino acids. The CDR3 is CASSLARVNQPQHF. As DNA, the CDR3 is TGTGCCAGCAGTTTGGCCAGGGTTAATCAGCCCCAGCATTTT.

The J gene is TRBJ2-3, the V gene TRBV19; perhaps TRBD1 as D (7 bases). The CDR3 spans 14 residues. The germline gives CDR1 LNHDA, CDR2 SQIVND (reference sequence). V was pared by 6 bases and J by 4 bases, with 14 bases between. The CDR3 loop reads CASRLGRGADTQYF. The CDR3 nucleotides are TGTGCCAGTAGACTGGGCAGGGGGGCAGATACGCAGTATTTT.

The chain has TRBV5-1 and TRBJ2-1; perhaps D is TRBD1 or TRBD2 (6 bases each). V was pared by 7 bases and J by 6 bases, with 17 bases between. Germline V lookup: CDR1 SGHRS, CDR2 YFSETQ. The CDR3 runs to 14 residues. The chain's CDR3 is CASRPGADGNEQFF. DNA for the CDR3: TGCGCCAGCCGGCCGGGGGCAGACGGCAATGAGCAGTTCTTC.

This clonotype was detected ten times or more. The J gene is TRBJ1-2, the V gene TRBV5-1; the D gene is possibly TRBD1 (5 bases). The CDR3 has 12 residues. Trimming pared 4 bases from V and 8 bases from J, leaving 12 bases between. Germline CDR1 is SGHRS and CDR2 is YFSETQ. For the CDR3, the DNA is TGCGCCAGCAGCCGGGACGGTGAAGGCTACACCTTC. Encoded protein: CASSRDGEGYTF.

This clonotype was counted between two and nine times. The chain couples TRBV20-1 to TRBJ1-4; weak D call: TRBD1 (5 bases). The V gene's germline CDR1 is DFQATT and CDR2 SNEGSKA (reference sequence). The V end was cut by 6 bases, the J end by 8 bases, with 19 bases between. This CDR3 spans 14 amino acids. In nucleotides, the CDR3 is TGCAGTGCGGAGAACCCAGCGAAGGGGGAAAAACTGTTTTTT. Protein sequence: CSAENPAKGEKLFF.

This clonotype was detected a few times. The gene calls are TRBV18 and TRBJ2-3; no clear D gene. Per germline, CDR1 KGHSH and CDR2 LQKENI. This CDR3 has 15 amino acids. Trimming removed 6 bases at V and 0 bases at J, with 13 bases between. CDR3 amino acids: CASSRTGGSTDTQYF. CDR3 coding DNA: TGTGCCAGCTCTCGAACCGGCGGTAGCACAGATACGCAGTATTTT. Complete variable domain (other parts from reference TRBV18 and TRBJ2-3): NAGVMQNPRHLVRRRGQEARLRCSPMKGHSHVYWYRQLPEEGLKFMVYLQKENIIDESGMPKERFSAEFPKEGPSILRIQQVVRGDSAAYFCASSRTGGSTDTQYFGPGTRLTVL.

The chain has TRBV9 and TRBJ1-5; D is unclear. This CDR3 has 15 amino acids. Germline loops: CDR1 SGDLS, CDR2 YYNGEE. The ends were cut back, 0 bases at V and 1 base at J, with 8 bases in the middle. This CDR3 is CASSVDGVSNQPQHF. The CDR3 DNA is TGTGCCAGCAGCGTAGACGGGGTGAGCAATCAGCCCCAGCATTTT.

This clonotype came up a few times. This chain joins TRBV28 and TRBJ1-2; 8 bases line up with TRBD1. V lost 7 bases to trimming and J lost 6 bases; unmatched junction nucleotides: 4. The CDR3 is 12 amino acids. From germline, CDR1 is MDHEN and CDR2 SYDVKM. The DNA for the CDR3 is TGTGCCAGCACGGCAGGGGGCGATGGCTACACCTTC. Amino acid sequence: CASTAGGDGYTF.

This clonotype appeared a few times. V gene TRBV6-5 combines with J gene TRBJ1-1, with D unclear. This CDR3 has 14 residues. V dropped 2 bases and J dropped 2 bases, with 9 bases sitting between them. CDR1 is MNHEY, CDR2 SVGAGI, per germline. CDR3 coding DNA: TGTGCCAGCAGTTACGACACGTTAAACACTGAAGCTTTCTTT. This encodes CASSYDTLNTEAFF.

This clonotype appeared a few times. V gene TRBV27 combines with J gene TRBJ2-3; D remains ambiguous. Trimming pared 3 bases from V and 6 bases from J, leaving 7 bases between. The CDR3 sequence is 12 residues long. The germline gives CDR1 MNHEY, CDR2 SMNVEV (reference sequence). DNA for the CDR3: TGTGCCAGCAGTTTCTCTTCCGATACGCAGTATTTT. It is translated as CASSFSSDTQYF.

This clonotype has just a few counts. The chain joins TRBV11-2 to TRBJ2-1; D uncertain. Per germline, CDR1 SGHAT and CDR2 FQNNGV. This CDR3 region has 12 residues. The V gene lost 6 bases and the J gene lost 8 bases, with 11 bases spanning the gap. Here the CDR3 reads CASRLSSDEQFF. CDR3 DNA: TGTGCCAGCAGGCTTAGCAGTGATGAGCAGTTCTTC. Filled out from reference TRBV11-2 and TRBJ2-1, the complete variable domain reads EAGVAQSPRYKIIEKRQSVAFWCNPISGHATLYWYQQILGQGPKLLIQFQNNGVVDDSQLPKDRFSAERLKGVDSTLKIQPAKLEDSAVYLCASRLSSDEQFFGPGTRLTVL.

This clonotype came up a few times. The chain employs TRBV5-1 and TRBJ2-2; D is uncertain. Germline lookup yields CDR1 SGHRS and CDR2 YFSETQ. V was shortened by 3 bases and J by 6 bases, with 18 bases between the two germline ends. This CDR3 has 16 residues. CDR3 sequence (DNA): TGCGCCAGCAGCTGGGCAGTGTCTCCGTCCTCCGGGGAGCTGTTTTTT. Translation: CASSWAVSPSSGELFF.

This clonotype was observed a handful of times. The chain links TRBV18 to TRBJ2-3; D is ambiguous. The CDR3 contains 11 residues. Trimming removed 5 bases at V and 10 bases at J, with 10 bases between. Per the germline V gene, CDR1 is KGHSH and CDR2 is LQKENI. DNA of the CDR3: TGTGCCAGCTCAGATCCTCCAGCGCAGTATTTT. Translation: CASSDPPAQYF.

This clonotype has a handful of counts. The V and J genes are TRBV9 and TRBJ2-1, with D unclear. The V end lost 9 bases, the J end lost 8 bases, and 9 bases lay between the germline ends. The CDR3 is 10 amino acids. Looked up from germline, CDR1 is SGDLS and CDR2 is YYNGEE. The chain's CDR3 is CAKWGDEQFF. The CDR3 DNA follows: TGTGCCAAGTGGGGTGATGAGCAGTTCTTC. Filled out from reference TRBV9 and TRBJ2-1, the complete variable domain reads DSGVTQTPKHLITATGQRVTLRCSPRSGDLSVYWYQQSLDQGLQFLIQYYNGEERAKGNILERFSAQQFPDLHSELNLSSLELGDSALYFCAKWGDEQFFGPGTRLTVL.

This clonotype was seen only a few times. The V and J genes are TRBV3-1 and TRBJ2-7; 8 bases match TRBD2. V trimming: 4 bases; J trimming: 2 bases; junction bases outside the gene matches: 4. The CDR3 is made up of 14 amino acids. Germline values: CDR1 LGHDT, CDR2 YNNKEL (reference sequence). CDR3 sequence (DNA): TGTGCCAGCAGCCCGGGGGGGGCCGCCTACGAGCAGTACTTC. Encoded protein: CASSPGGAAYEQYF.

The CDR3 nucleotides are TGTGCCAGCAGTGACAGGGAGGTTCAGCCCCAGCATTTT. Its translation: CASSDREVQPQHF. V and J are TRBV2 and TRBJ1-5; maybe TRBD1 (5 bases). The CDR3 runs to 13 residues. Germline loops: CDR1 SNHLY, CDR2 FYNNEI. Trimming cost V 3 bases and J 6 bases, with 9 bases left between them.

The count of this clonotype is one. The chain links TRBV7-2 to TRBJ1-3; D is ambiguous. The V end lost 3 bases, the J end lost 0 bases, and 12 bases lay between the germline ends. The CDR3 spans 16 residues. Germline V gene data show CDR1 as SGHTA and CDR2 as FQGNSA. CDR3 bases: TGTGCCAGCAGCTTGCCCGCACAGAGCTCTGGAAACACCATATATTTT. Protein product: CASSLPAQSSGNTIYF.

This clonotype has just a few counts. The chain uses TRBV15 and TRBJ1-5; D possibly corresponds to TRBD1 (5 bases). The CDR3 loop spans 16 amino acids. V dropped 4 bases and J dropped 0 bases, with 13 bases sitting between them. CDR1 is LNHNV, CDR2 YYDKDF, per germline (reference sequence). The chain's CDR3 is CATSMRTPYSNQPQHF. The CDR3 region has the DNA TGTGCCACCAGCATGAGGACACCGTATAGCAATCAGCCCCAGCATTTT.

This clonotype was detected a few times. V and J are TRBV5-1 and TRBJ2-5; TRBD2 agrees at 12 bases. The CDR3 runs 16 residues. The junction had 8 bases not matched to a gene; V was cut back by 2 bases and J by 6 bases. The germline V gene encodes CDR1 SGHRS and CDR2 YFSETQ. The CDR3 DNA reads as TGCGCCAGCAGCTTTGTGGAGACTAGCGGGGGACAGACCCAGTACTTC. Protein: CASSFVETSGGQTQYF.

This clonotype was seen a handful of times. The chain has TRBV12-3 or TRBV12-4 and TRBJ2-7, with 11 bases identical to TRBD1. The CDR3 covers 15 residues. V trimming: 5 bases; J trimming: 4 bases; junction bases outside the gene matches: 7. CDR3 DNA sequence: TGTGCCAGCAGTATCGGACAGGGGGCTAGGTACGAGCAGTACTTC. It specifies CASSIGQGARYEQYF.